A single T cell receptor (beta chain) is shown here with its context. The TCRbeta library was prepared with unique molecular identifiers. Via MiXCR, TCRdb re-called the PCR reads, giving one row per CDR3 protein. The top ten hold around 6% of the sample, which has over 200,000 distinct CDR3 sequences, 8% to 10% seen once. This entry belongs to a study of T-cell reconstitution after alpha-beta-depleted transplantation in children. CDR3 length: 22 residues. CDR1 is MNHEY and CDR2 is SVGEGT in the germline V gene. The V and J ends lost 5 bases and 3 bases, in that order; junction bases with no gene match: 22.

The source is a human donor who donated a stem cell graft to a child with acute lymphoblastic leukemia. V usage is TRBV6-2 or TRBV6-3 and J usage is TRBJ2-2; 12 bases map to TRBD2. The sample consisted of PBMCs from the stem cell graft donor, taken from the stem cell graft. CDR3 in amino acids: CASSPPQPRSSTSGGYTGELFF. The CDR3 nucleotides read TGTGCCAGCAGTCCCCCGCAGCCCCGCTCATCTACTAGCGGGGGGTACACCGGGGAGCTGTTTTTT.